These T cell receptor beta chains were read from a single sample in a study of T cell responses to AZD1222 COVID-19 vaccine. TCRdb's table, derived via immunoSEQ multiplex PCR, lists solely in-frame clones and lacks some. The data show about 110,000 clones, with roughly 90% seen just once and roughly 15% held by the top ten. The sample was peripheral blood, taken 28 days after the second AZD1222 dose. These receptor sequences come from an adult who received the AZD1222 COVID-19 vaccine. The CDR3 runs from the conserved cysteine through the conserved F or W. A D gene is named only where the DNA matches it firmly. Size values are once, few and many counts, or a class for expanded clones, and some rows have none.

>TRBJ2-2|TRBD2|-|TRBV4-2
CASSQGGLAGGPGGELFF
TGTGCCAGCAGCCAAGGCGGACTAGCGGGGGGGCCCGGCGGGGAGCTGTTTTTT
>TRBJ1-3|TRBD1|-|TRBV3-1/TRBV3-2
CASSPRDRAAGNTIYF
TGTGCCAGCAGCCCAAGGGACAGGGCCGCTGGAAACACCATATATTTT
>TRBJ1-5|-|-|TRBV7-2
CASSRSWIQNQPQHF
TGTGCCAGCAGCCGTAGTTGGATCCAGAATCAGCCCCAGCATTTT
>TRBJ2-7|TRBD1|-|TRBV5-1
CASSPGQGRYEQYF
TGCGCCAGCAGCCCGGGACAGGGCCGGTACGAGCAGTACTTC
>TRBJ2-3|-|-|TRBV7-9
CASSFRLTDTQYF
TGTGCCAGCAGCTTCCGCCTCACAGATACGCAGTATTTT
>TRBJ2-7|-|-|TRBV19
CASSIQGLGEQYF
TGTGCCAGTAGTATTCAGGGGTTAGGCGAGCAGTACTTC
>TRBJ2-1|TRBD2|-|TRBV6-1
CASSGGLAGPYNEQFF
TGTGCCAGCAGTGGGGGACTAGCGGGACCCTACAATGAGCAGTTCTTC
>TRBJ1-6|-|-|TRBV5-8
CASSFGGASSYNSPLHF
TGTGCCAGCAGCTTCGGGGGGGCGAGCTCCTATAATTCACCCCTCCACTTT
>TRBJ2-6|TRBD2|-|TRBV27
CASSRRRREGSGANVLTF
TGTGCCAGCAGCCGCCGAAGGCGGGAGGGTTCTGGGGCCAACGTCCTGACTTTC
>TRBJ2-7|-|-|TRBV5-6
CASSLTYEQYF
TGTGCCAGCAGCTTGACCTACGAGCAGTACTTC
>TRBJ1-1|-|-|TRBV7-9
CASSLMGGIGTEAFF
TGTGCCAGCAGCTTAATGGGGGGGATAGGGACTGAAGCTTTCTTT
>TRBJ2-5|TRBD1|-|TRBV19
CASSTTGGRQETQYF
TGTGCCAGTAGTACCACAGGGGGGAGGCAAGAGACCCAGTACTTC
>TRBJ2-7|-|-|TRBV12-3/TRBV12-4
CASSQGTEQYF
TGTGCCAGCAGTCAGGGCACCGAGCAGTACTTC
>TRBJ2-1|-|-|TRBV6-5
CASKSNPSYYNEQFF
TGTGCCAGCAAATCTAACCCCTCTTATTACAATGAGCAGTTCTTC
>TRBJ1-1|-|-|TRBV5-1
CASSLEVGNTEAFF
TGCGCCAGCAGCTTGGAGGTGGGGAACACTGAAGCTTTCTTT
>TRBJ2-2|-|-|TRBV24-1
CATSENSGTNTGELFF
TGTGCCACCAGTGAAAATAGCGGAACGAACACCGGGGAGCTGTTTTTT
>TRBJ2-2|TRBD2|once|TRBV15
CATSRGGSGRTGELFF
TGTGCCACCAGCAGAGGAGGTAGCGGGAGAACCGGGGAGCTGTTTTTT
>TRBJ2-2|TRBD1|-|TRBV19
CASSTRGQVTGELFF
TGTGCCAGTAGTACCAGGGGGCAAGTCACCGGGGAGCTGTTTTTT
>TRBJ1-1|-|-|TRBV3-1/TRBV3-2
CASSQNPRTEAFF
TGTGCCAGCAGCCAAAATCCCCGGACTGAAGCTTTCTTT
>TRBJ2-7|TRBD1|once|TRBV6-5
CASSRQGATDEQYF
TGTGCCAGCAGCCGACAGGGGGCGACGGACGAGCAGTACTTC
>TRBJ2-7|TRBD2|-|TRBV28
CASSLSRGTSGKFEQYF
TGTGCCAGCAGTTTATCGAGAGGGACTAGCGGGAAATTCGAGCAGTACTTC
>TRBJ2-7|TRBD1|-|TRBV29-1
CSVYGRQGAEYEQYF
TGCAGCGTTTATGGAAGACAGGGGGCCGAGTACGAGCAGTACTTC
>TRBJ2-7|TRBD2|once|TRBV7-2
CASSFPGLAGGEEQYF
TGTGCCAGCAGCTTCCCGGGACTAGCGGGAGGAGAAGAGCAGTACTTC
>TRBJ1-4|-|-|TRBV9
CASSVQGTNEKLFF
TGTGCCAGCAGCGTACAAGGGACTAATGAAAAACTGTTTTTT
>TRBJ2-3|-|once|TRBV7-3
CASSLSQDSTDTQYF
TGTGCCAGCAGCCTATCTCAGGATAGCACAGATACGCAGTATTTT
>TRBJ2-7|-|-|TRBV12-5
CASGPTYEQYF
TGTGCTAGTGGCCCCACCTACGAGCAGTACTTC
>TRBJ1-3|-|-|TRBV10-1
CASGQSGTNTIYF
TGCGCCAGCGGACAATCGGGTACAAATACCATATATTTT
>TRBJ1-4|TRBD1|few|TRBV25-1
CASSNRDRREKLFF
TGTGCCAGCAGTAACCGGGACAGGCGAGAAAAACTGTTTTTT
>TRBJ1-1|TRBD1|-|TRBV4-2
CASSQEGTGDFPEAFF
TGTGCCAGCAGCCAAGAAGGGACAGGAGATTTCCCTGAAGCTTTCTTT
>TRBJ2-5|-|-|TRBV3-1/TRBV3-2
CASSQQGLRRPRTQYF
TGTGCCAGCAGCCAACAGGGACTCAGGCGACCACGGACCCAGTACTTC
>TRBJ2-1|-|-|TRBV15
CATTYGTYYNEQFF
TGTGCCACCACATACGGGACATACTACAATGAGCAGTTCTTC
>TRBJ2-1|-|-|TRBV28
CASSLWLSSSYNEQFF
TGTGCCAGCAGTTTATGGCTATCAAGCTCCTACAATGAGCAGTTCTTC
>TRBJ2-7|TRBD2|-|TRBV7-2
CASSLTGLAGGPSGEQYF
TGTGCCAGCAGCCTGACGGGACTAGCGGGAGGGCCCTCGGGGGAGCAGTACTTC
>TRBJ1-5|-|-|TRBV30
CAAADGGNQPQHF
TGTGCCGCTGCAGACGGGGGCAATCAGCCCCAGCATTTT
>TRBJ2-5|-|once|TRBV18
CASSPLSVKQETQYF
TGTGCCAGCTCACCGCTGTCAGTAAAACAAGAGACCCAGTACTTC
>TRBJ1-3|-|-|TRBV19
CASSHLHGAGNTIYF
TGTGCCAGTAGTCACCTACATGGGGCTGGAAACACCATATATTTT
>TRBJ1-3|-|-|TRBV6-5
CASRLGYGSGNTIYF
TGTGCCAGCAGACTAGGGTACGGTTCTGGAAACACCATATATTTT
>TRBJ1-5|-|-|TRBV20-1
CSASNTRLQPQHF
TGCAGTGCTAGTAACACAAGACTACAGCCCCAGCATTTT
>TRBJ1-4|TRBD1|-|TRBV4-1
CASSHLGTGNEKLFF
TGCGCCAGCAGCCATCTCGGGACAGGGAATGAAAAACTGTTTTTT
>TRBJ1-2|-|-|TRBV7-8
CASSLEAALIRTNYGYTF
TGTGCCAGCAGCTTAGAGGCCGCCCTGATTAGAACTAACTATGGCTACACCTTC
>TRBJ2-1|TRBD1|few|TRBV7-9
CASSLAGTGGGGQFF
TGTGCCAGCAGCTTAGCCGGGACAGGGGGTGGAGGGCAGTTCTTC
>TRBJ2-7|-|-|TRBV10-2
CASCKSRDEQYF
TGCGCCAGCTGTAAGTCACGGGACGAGCAGTACTTC
>TRBJ1-2|-|-|TRBV13
CASSLGADLGGYTF
TGTGCCAGCAGCTTAGGGGCGGACTTAGGAGGCTACACCTTC
>TRBJ1-1|-|-|TRBV3-1/TRBV3-2
CASSQEIAPGALNTEAFF
TGTGCCAGCAGCCAAGAAATCGCGCCAGGGGCCTTGAACACTGAAGCTTTCTTT
>TRBJ2-1|TRBD2|-|TRBV25-1
CASFSYSGASYNEQFF
TGTGCCAGCTTCTCGTATAGCGGGGCCTCCTACAATGAGCAGTTCTTC
>TRBJ2-3|-|-|TRBV5-6
CASSFTPSATYTDTQYF
TGTGCCAGCAGCTTCACCCCTAGCGCCACATACACAGATACGCAGTATTTT
>TRBJ2-1|-|once|TRBV10-1
CASSARSSYNEQFF
TGCGCCAGCAGTGCTAGGAGCTCCTACAATGAGCAGTTCTTC
>TRBJ1-1|-|few|TRBV28
CASSSAGADTEAFF
TGTGCCAGCAGCTCGGCTGGGGCGGACACTGAAGCTTTCTTT
>TRBJ2-7|-|-|TRBV20-1
CSARGTEQYF
TGCAGTGCCCGCGGGACCGAGCAGTACTTC
>TRBJ1-2|TRBD1|-|TRBV5-1
CASSPDTGQFYGYTF
TGCGCCAGCAGCCCGGACACGGGACAGTTCTATGGCTACACCTTC
>TRBJ2-7|TRBD1|-|TRBV4-1
CASSQAGGGSYEQYF
TGCGCCAGCAGCCAAGCAGGGGGCGGTAGCTACGAGCAGTACTTC
>TRBJ1-2|-|-|TRBV6-5
CASSRDRDYYGYTF
TGTGCCAGCAGCCGCGACAGAGACTACTATGGCTACACCTTC
>TRBJ2-7|-|-|TRBV10-3
CAITGDSYEQYF
TGTGCCATCACTGGGGACTCCTACGAGCAGTACTTC
>TRBJ2-2|TRBD1|-|TRBV9
CASSGSGTGEGGELFF
TGTGCCAGCAGCGGATCCGGGACAGGGGAGGGCGGGGAGCTGTTTTTT
>TRBJ2-7|TRBD2|-|TRBV5-6
CASNSGGEQYF
TGTGCCAGCAACTCGGGGGGAGAGCAGTACTTC